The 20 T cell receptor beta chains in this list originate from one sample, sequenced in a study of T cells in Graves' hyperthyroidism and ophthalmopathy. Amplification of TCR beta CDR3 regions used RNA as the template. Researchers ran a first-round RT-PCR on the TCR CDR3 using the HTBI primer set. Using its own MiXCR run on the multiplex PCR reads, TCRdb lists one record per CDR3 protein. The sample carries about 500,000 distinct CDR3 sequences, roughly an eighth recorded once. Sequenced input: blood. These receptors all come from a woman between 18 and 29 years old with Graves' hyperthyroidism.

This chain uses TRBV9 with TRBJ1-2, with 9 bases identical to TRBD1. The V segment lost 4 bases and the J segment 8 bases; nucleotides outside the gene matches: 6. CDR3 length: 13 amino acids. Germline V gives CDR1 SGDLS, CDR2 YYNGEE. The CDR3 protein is CASSIPDRGGYTF. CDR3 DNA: TGTGCCAGCAGCATCCCGGACAGGGGAGGCTACACCTTC.

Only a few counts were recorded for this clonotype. CDR3 protein: CASGRAGKDSPLHF. CDR3 nucleotides: TGTGCCAGCGGCCGGGCTGGGAAAGATTCACCCCTCCACTTT. The J gene is TRBJ1-6, the V gene TRBV6-1; D is undetermined. This CDR3 is 14 amino acids long. Germline values: CDR1 MNHNS, CDR2 SASEGT. The ends were cut back, 8 bases at V and 8 bases at J, with 16 bases in the middle.

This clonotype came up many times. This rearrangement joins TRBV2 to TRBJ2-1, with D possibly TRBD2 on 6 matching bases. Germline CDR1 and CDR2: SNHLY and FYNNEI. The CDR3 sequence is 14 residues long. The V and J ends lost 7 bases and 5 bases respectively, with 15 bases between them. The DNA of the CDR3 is TGTGCCAGCATAGTGGGTCTAGCGAACAATGAGCAGTTCTTC. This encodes CASIVGLANNEQFF.

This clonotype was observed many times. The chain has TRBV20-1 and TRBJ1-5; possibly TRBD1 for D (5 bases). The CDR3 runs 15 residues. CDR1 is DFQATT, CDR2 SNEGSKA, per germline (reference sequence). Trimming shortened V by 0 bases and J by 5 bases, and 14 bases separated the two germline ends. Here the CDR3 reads CSAREGRGSHQPQHF. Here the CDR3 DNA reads TGCAGTGCTAGAGAGGGGCGAGGGTCTCATCAGCCCCAGCATTTT.

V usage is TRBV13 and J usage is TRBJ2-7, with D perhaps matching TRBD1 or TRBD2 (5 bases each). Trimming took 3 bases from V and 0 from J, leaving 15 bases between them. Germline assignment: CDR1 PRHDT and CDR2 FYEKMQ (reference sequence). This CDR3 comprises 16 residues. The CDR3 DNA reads TGTGCCAGCAGCTTTGGGACCCTCGGGGCCTCCTACGAGCAGTACTTC. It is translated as CASSFGTLGASYEQYF.

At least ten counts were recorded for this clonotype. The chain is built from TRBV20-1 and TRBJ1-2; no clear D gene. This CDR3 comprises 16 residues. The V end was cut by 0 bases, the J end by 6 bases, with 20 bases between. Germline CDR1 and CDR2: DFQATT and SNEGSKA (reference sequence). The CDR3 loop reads CSARDGRIGKEDGYTF. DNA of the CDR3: TGCAGTGCTAGAGACGGCAGGATTGGGAAGGAGGATGGCTACACCTTC.

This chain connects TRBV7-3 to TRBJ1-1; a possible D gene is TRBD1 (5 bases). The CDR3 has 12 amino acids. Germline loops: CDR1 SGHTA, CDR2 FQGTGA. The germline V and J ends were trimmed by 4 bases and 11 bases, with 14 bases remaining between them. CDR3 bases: TGTGCCAGCAGCTCGCATCAGGGTCCGGCTTTCTTT. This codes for CASSSHQGPAFF.

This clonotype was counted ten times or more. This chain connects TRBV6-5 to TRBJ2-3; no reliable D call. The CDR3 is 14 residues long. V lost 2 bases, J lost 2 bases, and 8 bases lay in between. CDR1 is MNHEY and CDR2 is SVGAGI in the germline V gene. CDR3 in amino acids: CASSYTPLTDTQYF. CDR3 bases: TGTGCCAGCAGTTACACACCCCTCACAGATACGCAGTATTTT.

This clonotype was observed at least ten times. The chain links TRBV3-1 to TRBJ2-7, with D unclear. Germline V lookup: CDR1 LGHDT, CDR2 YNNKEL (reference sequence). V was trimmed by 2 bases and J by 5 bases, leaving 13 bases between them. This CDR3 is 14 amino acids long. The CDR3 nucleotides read TGTGCCAGCAGCCAACACGGATATTCTAACGAGCAGTACTTC. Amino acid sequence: CASSQHGYSNEQYF.

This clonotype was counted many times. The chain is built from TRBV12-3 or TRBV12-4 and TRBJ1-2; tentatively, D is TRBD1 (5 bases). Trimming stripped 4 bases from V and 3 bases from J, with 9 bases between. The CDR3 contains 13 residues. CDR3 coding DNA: TGTGCCAGCAGTTCAGGGAAGGACTATGGCTACACCTTC. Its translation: CASSSGKDYGYTF.

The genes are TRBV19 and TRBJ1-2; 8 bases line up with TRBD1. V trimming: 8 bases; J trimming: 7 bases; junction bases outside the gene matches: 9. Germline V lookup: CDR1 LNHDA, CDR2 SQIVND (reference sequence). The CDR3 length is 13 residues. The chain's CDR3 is CASAGQGDSGYTF. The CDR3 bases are TGTGCCAGTGCCGGACAGGGTGATAGTGGCTACACCTTC.

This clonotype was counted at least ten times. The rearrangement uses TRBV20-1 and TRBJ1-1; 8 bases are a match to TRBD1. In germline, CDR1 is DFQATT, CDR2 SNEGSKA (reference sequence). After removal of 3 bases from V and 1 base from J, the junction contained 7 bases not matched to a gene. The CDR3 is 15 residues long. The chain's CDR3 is CSASVDRDWNTEAFF. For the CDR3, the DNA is TGCAGTGCTAGTGTGGACAGGGATTGGAACACTGAAGCTTTCTTT.

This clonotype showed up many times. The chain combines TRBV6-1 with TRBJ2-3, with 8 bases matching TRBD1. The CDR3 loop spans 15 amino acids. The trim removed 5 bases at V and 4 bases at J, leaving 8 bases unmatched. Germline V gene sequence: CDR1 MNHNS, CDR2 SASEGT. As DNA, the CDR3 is TGTGCCAGCAGTAGAGGGGCAGGGGGCGCAGATACGCAGTATTTT. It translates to CASSRGAGGADTQYF.

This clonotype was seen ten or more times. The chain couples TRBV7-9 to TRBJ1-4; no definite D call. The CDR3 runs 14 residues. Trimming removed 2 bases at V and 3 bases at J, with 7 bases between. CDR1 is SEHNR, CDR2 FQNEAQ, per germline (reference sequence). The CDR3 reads CASSLTQANEKLFF. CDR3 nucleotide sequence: TGTGCCAGCAGCTTAACGCAGGCTAATGAAAAACTGTTTTTT.

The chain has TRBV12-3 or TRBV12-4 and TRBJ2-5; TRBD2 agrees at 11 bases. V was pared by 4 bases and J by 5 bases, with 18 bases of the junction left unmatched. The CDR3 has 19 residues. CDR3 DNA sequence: TGTGCCAGCAGTTCCCGTCGGGGGCTAGCGGGAGGTGCGCACGAGACCCAGTACTTC. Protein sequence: CASSSRRGLAGGAHETQYF.

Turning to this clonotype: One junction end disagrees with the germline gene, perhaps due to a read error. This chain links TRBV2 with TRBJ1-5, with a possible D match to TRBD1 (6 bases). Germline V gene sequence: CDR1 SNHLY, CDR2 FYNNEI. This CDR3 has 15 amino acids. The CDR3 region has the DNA TGTGCCATCAGTGTGTACAGGGCGGGCAATCAGCCCCAGCATTTT. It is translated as CAISVYRAGNQPQHF.

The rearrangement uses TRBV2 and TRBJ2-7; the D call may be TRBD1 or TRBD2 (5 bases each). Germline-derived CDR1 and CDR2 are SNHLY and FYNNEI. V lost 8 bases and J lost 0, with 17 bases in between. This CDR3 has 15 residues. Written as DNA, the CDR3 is TGTGCCAGCTCACCGCGAGGGGTCAACTCCTACGAGCAGTACTTC. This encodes CASSPRGVNSYEQYF.

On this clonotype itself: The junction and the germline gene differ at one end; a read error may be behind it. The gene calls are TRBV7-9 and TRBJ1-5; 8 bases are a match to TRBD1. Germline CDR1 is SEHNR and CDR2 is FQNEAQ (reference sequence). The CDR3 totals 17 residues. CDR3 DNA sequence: TGCGCCAGCAGCCATTGGACAGGGTCATATAGCAATCAGCCCCAGCATTTT. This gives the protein CASSHWTGSYSNQPQHF.

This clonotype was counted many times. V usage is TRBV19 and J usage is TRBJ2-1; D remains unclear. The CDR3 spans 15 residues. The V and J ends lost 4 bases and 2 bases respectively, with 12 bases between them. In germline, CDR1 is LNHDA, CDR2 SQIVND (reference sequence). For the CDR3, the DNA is TGTGCCAGTAGTAGCGACCCACGCCCCTACAATGAGCAGTTCTTC. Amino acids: CASSSDPRPYNEQFF.

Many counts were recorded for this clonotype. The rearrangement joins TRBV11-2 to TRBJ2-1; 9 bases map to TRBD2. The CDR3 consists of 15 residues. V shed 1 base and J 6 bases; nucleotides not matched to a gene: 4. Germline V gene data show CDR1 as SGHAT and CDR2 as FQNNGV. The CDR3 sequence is CASSLGTSVSNEQFF. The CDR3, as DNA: TGTGCCAGCAGCTTAGGGACTAGCGTCAGCAATGAGCAGTTCTTC.